This entry features one T cell receptor (beta chain) sequence. Its target is not known. These data come from a study of OX40 agonist ivuxolimab in advanced cancers. The wider study: Every 2 weeks, ivuxolimab was infused into the patients intravenously at between 0.01 and 10 mg/kg. Therapy given before enrollment (anti-PD-1, anti-PD-L1 or anti-CTLA-4) was allowed, and around 40% had some.

Study findings and constraints: Among the least clonally expanded were partial responders at 0.1-3.0 mg/kg.

This CDR3 comprises 19 residues. V gave up 2 bases and J gave up 3 bases; unmatched junction bases: 14. Germline lookup yields CDR1 LNHDA and CDR2 SQIVND (reference sequence). TCRdb's table, derived via immunoSEQ multiplex PCR, lists solely in-frame clones and lacks some. The sample contains about 74,000 clones, about 81% of which appear only once. This receptor was identified in an adult with an advanced solid tumor such as melanoma, head and neck, liver or kidney cancer. The chain links TRBV19 to TRBJ1-5; TRBD1 aligns across 9 bases. Source: CD4+ or CD8+ T cells sorted from blood, taken in a trial of the OX40 agonist ivuxolimab. The CDR3 spells CASSIRFGTGLIPNQPQHF. CDR3 DNA sequence: TGTGCCAGTAGTATAAGGTTTGGGACAGGGCTCATCCCCAATCAGCCCCAGCATTTT.